This T cell receptor (beta chain) was documented in a study of radiotherapy plus CTLA-4 blockade in lung cancer. About the study: Objective responses occurred in around 18% of patients; around 28% had disease control.

Worth noting for this clone: The antigen remains undetermined.

Findings and limits, study-wide: Tumor-origin TCR clones grew in blood after radiotherapy plus ipilimumab.

This table comes from immunoSEQ multiplex PCR, and its TCRdb copy is limited to in-frame clones, with some not included. The sample has around 82,000 clones; 70% to 90% are singletons. This CDR3 spans 19 amino acids. Trimming at V came to 4 bases and at J to 4 bases, leaving 19 bases not matched to a gene. Germline V CDR1 and CDR2: SGHRS, YFSETQ. Chemo-refractory metastatic non-small-cell lung cancer patients were treated with focal radiation plus CTLA-4 blockade with ipilimumab. The chain carries TRBV5-1 and TRBJ1-1, with TRBD1 matching 10 bases. The material was peripheral blood, obtained from a patient treated with radiotherapy plus ipilimumab. The TCR comes from a human donor with non-small cell lung cancer that progressed on radiotherapy plus ipilimumab. The CDR3 coding sequence is TGCGCCAGCAGCAAAATACCGGGACAGGGGCCGAGGGTAAGCACTGAAGCTTTCTTT. Translation gives CASSKIPGQGPRVSTEAFF. The whole variable domain, remainder taken from reference TRBV5-1 and TRBJ1-1, is KAGVTQTPRYLIKTRGQQVTLSCSPISGHRSVSWYQQTPGQGLQFLFEYFSETQRNKGNFPGRFSGRQFSNSRSEMNVSTLELGDSALYLCASSKIPGQGPRVSTEAFFGQGTRLTVV.